Shown below are 23 T cell receptor beta chains from a single sample sequenced in a study of PD-1 blockade in classical Hodgkin lymphoma. Profiling relied on immunoSEQ multiplex PCR, and the TCRdb table lists in-frame clones only, not all of them. The table has 20,000 to 30,000 clones, around 64% seen once. With no exception, relapse followed autologous stem cell transplantation in all patients, and brentuximab vedotin exposure varied. This specimen consisted of peripheral blood mononuclear cells (PBMCs), obtained before the second cycle of nivolumab. The receptors stem from a human donor with classical Hodgkin lymphoma.

This clone occurred a few times. The V gene is TRBV7-2, the J gene TRBJ1-1; weak D call: TRBD1 (5 bases). Trimming took 5 bases from V and 5 from J, leaving 9 bases between them. Looked up from germline, CDR1 is SGHTA and CDR2 is FQGNSA. CDR3 length: 12 amino acids. The CDR3 coding sequence is TGTGCCAGCAGCCGAGGGGCAACTGAAGCTTTCTTT. This translates into CASSRGATEAFF.

The rearrangement links TRBV19 to TRBJ1-1; D is perhaps TRBD1 (6 bases). V dropped 0 bases and J dropped 10 bases, with 15 bases sitting between them. This CDR3 has 14 residues. In germline, CDR1 is LNHDA, CDR2 SQIVND (reference sequence). CDR3 amino acids: CASSIDRTASRAFF. The DNA of the CDR3 is TGTGCCAGTAGTATAGATCGGACAGCTTCGCGAGCTTTCTTT.

On this clone itself: The sample holds other DNA sequences that translate to the same CDR3. The chain has TRBV7-9 and TRBJ1-6; TRBD1 matches at 7 bases. The CDR3 loop spans 15 amino acids. V lost 3 bases, J lost 7 bases, and 6 bases stayed unmatched. CDR1 is SEHNR, CDR2 FQNEAQ, per germline (reference sequence). CDR3 loop: CASSLDDRDNSPLHF. The CDR3 DNA follows: TGTGCCAGCAGCTTGGATGACAGGGACAATTCACCCCTCCACTTT.

The chain recombines TRBV5-4 with TRBJ2-5; D may match TRBD1 or TRBD2 (5 bases each). The germline V and J ends were trimmed by 0 bases and 4 bases, with 22 bases remaining between them. CDR1 and CDR2 (germline): SGHNT, YYREEE (reference sequence). The CDR3 has 18 residues. DNA of the CDR3: TGTGCCAGCAGCTTGGAGCGGACGTACGCATCGGGACGAGAGACCCAGTACTTC. It encodes CASSLERTYASGRETQYF.

This clone was observed once. The chain links TRBV5-1 to TRBJ1-5, with a weak D call TRBD1 (5 bases). The V and J ends lost 0 bases and 7 bases respectively, with 17 bases between them. CDR1 and CDR2 from the germline V gene are SGHRS and YFSETQ. The CDR3 covers 16 residues. The DNA for the CDR3 is TGCGCCAGCAGCTTGGAAGGGGTAGGTCGGGGGCAGCCCCAGCATTTT. Translated: CASSLEGVGRGQPQHF.

V is TRBV18 and J is TRBJ2-6, with 10 bases aligning to TRBD1. The V and J ends lost 4 bases and 1 base, in that order; junction bases with no gene match: 4. Germline CDR1 and CDR2: KGHSH and LQKENI. The CDR3 contains 17 residues. CDR3 in DNA: TGTGCCAGCTCACTGGGACAGGGGAGTTCTGGGGCCAACGTCCTGACTTTC. As protein: CASSLGQGSSGANVLTF.

This clone was counted a few times. The V call is TRBV11-3, the J call TRBJ2-7; the D call may be TRBD1 or TRBD2 (5 bases each). Trimming left V 0 bases short and J 5 bases short, with 14 bases between. Germline V gene data show CDR1 as SGHNT and CDR2 as YENEEA. This CDR3 contains 15 residues. CDR3 sequence reads: CASSLEGTSSNEQYF. CDR3 sequence (DNA): TGTGCCAGCAGCTTAGAAGGGACCAGTTCTAACGAGCAGTACTTC.

This chain links TRBV9 with TRBJ1-3; perhaps TRBD1 as D (5 bases). V was trimmed by 0 bases and J by 1 base, leaving 8 bases between them. CDR3 length equals 15 residues. In germline, CDR1 is SGDLS, CDR2 YYNGEE. This CDR3 is CASSVAWGSGNTIYF. The CDR3 region has the DNA TGTGCCAGCAGCGTAGCTTGGGGGTCTGGAAACACCATATATTTT.

The chain carries TRBV28 and TRBJ2-2, with 15 bases identical to TRBD2. CDR3 length: 17 amino acids. Germline V gives CDR1 MDHEN, CDR2 SYDVKM. V lost 6 bases and J lost 7; bases outside the gene matches: 9. The CDR3 here is CASSLEGLAGGGGELFF. The CDR3 bases are TGTGCCAGCAGCCTGGAGGGACTAGCGGGAGGAGGCGGGGAGCTGTTTTTT.

V and J are TRBV5-6 and TRBJ2-7; D remains ambiguous. Germline values: CDR1 SGHDT, CDR2 YYEEEE. V lost 1 base, J lost 4 bases, and 9 bases lay in between. The CDR3 extends over 13 amino acids. CDR3 nucleotides: TGTGCCAGCAGCTTGTTGTCCCTTTACGAGCAGTACTTC. Translation: CASSLLSLYEQYF.

This clone has only one observation. This chain links TRBV15 with TRBJ1-2; D unresolved. V lost 1 base to trimming and J lost 8 bases, with 11 bases between them. The length of the CDR3 is 13 residues. The germline V gene encodes CDR1 LNHNV and CDR2 YYDKDF (reference sequence). CDR3 nucleotides: TGTGCCACCAGCAGAGTTGGACGTCGGGGCTACACCTTC. Its protein product is CATSRVGRRGYTF.

The V gene is TRBV28, the J gene TRBJ2-4; D possibly uses TRBD1 or TRBD2 (5 bases each). The CDR3 is made up of 14 amino acids. Germline V gene data show CDR1 as MDHEN and CDR2 as SYDVKM. V lost 5 bases and J 5 bases, leaving 13 bases between the germline ends. The CDR3 is CASSPGGGQNIQYF. DNA of the CDR3: TGTGCCAGCAGTCCCGGTGGGGGACAAAACATTCAGTACTTC.

The chain recombines TRBV4-1 with TRBJ1-1; D is uncertain. Germline V lookup: CDR1 MGHRA, CDR2 YSYEKL. With 2 bases removed from V and 4 bases from J, the gap between germline ends came to 20 bases. The CDR3 has 17 residues. The CDR3 sequence: CASSQIIYENPSTEAFF. The CDR3 region has the DNA TGCGCCAGCAGCCAAATTATTTATGAAAACCCATCCACTGAAGCTTTCTTT.

The chain has TRBV4-3 and TRBJ2-1; 7 positions agree with TRBD2. This CDR3 has 15 residues. V gave up 1 base and J gave up 0 bases; unmatched junction bases: 0. CDR1 and CDR2 (germline): LGHNA, YSLEER. CDR3 sequence reads: CASSQGGGSYNEQFF. CDR3 sequence (DNA): TGCGCCAGCAGCCAAGGGGGGGGCTCCTACAATGAGCAGTTCTTC.

Only a few counts were recorded for this clone. Other DNA sequences within the sample encode an identical CDR3. The chain uses TRBV4-3 and TRBJ2-3, with 9 bases that match TRBD2. The CDR3 runs to 17 residues. The J segment lost 2 bases and the V segment lost 0 bases, leaving 6 bases of the junction unmatched. The germline gives CDR1 LGHNA, CDR2 YSLEER. The CDR3 DNA reads TGCGCCAGCAGCCAAGAGGGGCTAGCGGGGTTCACAGATACGCAGTATTTT. Translating gives CASSQEGLAGFTDTQYF.

The J gene is TRBJ2-1, the V gene TRBV7-8; D might be TRBD1 (6 bases). The CDR3 length is 17 residues. The V gene's germline CDR1 is SGHVS and CDR2 FQNEAQ. V was shortened by 0 bases and J by 4 bases, with 16 bases between the two germline ends. CDR3 nucleotides: TGTGCCAGCAGCTTAGCTCCAGGGGTATACTCTTACAATGAGCAGTTCTTC. Protein sequence: CASSLAPGVYSYNEQFF.

The chain recombines TRBV7-2 with TRBJ2-7; D unclear. Germline CDR1 reads SGHTA; CDR2 reads FQGNSA. The V end was cut by 1 base, the J end by 3 bases, with 1 base between. This CDR3 is built from 11 residues. The CDR3 region has the DNA TGTGCCAGCAGCTTAGTCTACGAGCAGTACTTC. It encodes CASSLVYEQYF. Variable domain in full (rest from reference TRBV7-2 and TRBJ2-7): GAGVSQSPSNKVTEKGKDVELRCDPISGHTALYWYRQSLGQGLEFLIYFQGNSAPDKSGLPSDRFSAERTGGSVSTLTIQRTQQEDSAVYLCASSLVYEQYFGPGTRLTVT.

This clone ranks as large. The chain recombines TRBV19 with TRBJ1-4; D is undetermined. The CDR3 has 16 residues. Germline V gives CDR1 LNHDA, CDR2 SQIVND (reference sequence). The germline V and J ends were trimmed by 7 bases and 8 bases, with 23 bases remaining between them. The CDR3 DNA is TGTGCCAGTATGGGCCCGTCTGGGCAAAAAGGAGAAAAACTGTTTTTT. Translating gives CASMGPSGQKGEKLFF.

The chain carries TRBV19 and TRBJ1-6; D is unresolved. The germline gives CDR1 LNHDA, CDR2 SQIVND (reference sequence). The CDR3 is made up of 14 amino acids. Trimming removed 10 bases from V and 10 bases from J, with 20 bases in between. In nucleotides, the CDR3 is TGTGCCACCTCACTCGACGCCGGGCTCTCACCCCTCCACTTT. Amino acids: CATSLDAGLSPLHF.

The table lists this clone with a few counts. This chain connects TRBV28 to TRBJ1-2; the match to TRBD1 covers 8 bases. J lost 1 base, V lost 1 base, and 5 bases had no gene match. The CDR3 consists of 16 residues. CDR1 and CDR2 from the germline V gene are MDHEN and SYDVKM. The CDR3 coding sequence is TGTGCCAGCAGTTTATTGGCAGGGGGCAGTAACTATGGCTACACCTTC. Translating gives CASSLLAGGSNYGYTF.

The sample holds a few counts of this clone. The rearrangement links TRBV7-2 to TRBJ1-2; D possibly corresponds to TRBD1 (5 bases). V dropped 5 bases and J dropped 8 bases, with 15 bases sitting between them. This CDR3 comprises 13 residues. The V gene's germline CDR1 is SGHTA and CDR2 FQGNSA. The CDR3 reads CASSPGQGMGYTF. CDR3 bases: TGTGCCAGCAGCCCCGGTCAGGGTATGGGCTACACCTTC.

The chain couples TRBV28 to TRBJ2-5; D ambiguous. Germline V lookup: CDR1 MDHEN, CDR2 SYDVKM. The CDR3 is made up of 11 amino acids. Trimming cost V 2 bases and J 2 bases, with 0 bases left between them. For the CDR3, the DNA is TGTGCCAGCAGTTTACAAGAGACCCAGTACTTC. Its protein is CASSLQETQYF.

The chain joins TRBV10-3 to TRBJ1-5; D is possibly TRBD1 (5 bases). Germline V gene sequence: CDR1 ENHRY, CDR2 SYGVKD. This CDR3 has 13 residues. V lost 10 bases to trimming and J lost 5 bases, with 15 bases between them. In DNA, the CDR3 is TGTGCCACCCACGGGGCAGATGATCAGCCCCAGCATTTT. Its protein is CATHGADDQPQHF.